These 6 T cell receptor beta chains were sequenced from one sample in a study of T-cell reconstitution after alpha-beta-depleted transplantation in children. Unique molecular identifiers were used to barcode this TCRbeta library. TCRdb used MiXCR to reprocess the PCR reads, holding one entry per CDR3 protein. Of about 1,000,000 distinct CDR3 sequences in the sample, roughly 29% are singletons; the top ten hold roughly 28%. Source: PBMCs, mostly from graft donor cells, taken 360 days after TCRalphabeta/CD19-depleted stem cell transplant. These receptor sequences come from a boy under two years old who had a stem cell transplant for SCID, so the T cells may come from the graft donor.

The CDR3 region is CASSQDSGMAGGSEQYF. In DNA form, the CDR3 reads TGCGCCAGCAGCCAAGATTCTGGGATGGCGGGGGGTTCCGAGCAGTACTTC. This rearrangement joins TRBV4-3 to TRBJ2-7, with 8 bases that match TRBD2. Unmatched junction bases numbered 13, after V lost 0 bases and J lost 6 bases. Germline-derived CDR1 and CDR2 are LGHNA and YSLEER. There are 17 residues in the CDR3.

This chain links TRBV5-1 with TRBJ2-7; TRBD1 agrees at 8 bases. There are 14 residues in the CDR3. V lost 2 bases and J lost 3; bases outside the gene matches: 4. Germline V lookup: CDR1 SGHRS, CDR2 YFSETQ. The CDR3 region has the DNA TGCGCCAGCAGCTTCAGGGGGCACAACTACGAGCAGTACTTC. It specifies CASSFRGHNYEQYF.

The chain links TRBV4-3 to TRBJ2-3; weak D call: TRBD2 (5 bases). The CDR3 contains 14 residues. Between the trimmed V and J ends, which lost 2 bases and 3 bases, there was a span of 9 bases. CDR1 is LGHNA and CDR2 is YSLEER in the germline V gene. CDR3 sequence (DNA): TGCGCCAGCAGCCAAAGCGGTATAACAGATACGCAGTATTTT. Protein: CASSQSGITDTQYF.

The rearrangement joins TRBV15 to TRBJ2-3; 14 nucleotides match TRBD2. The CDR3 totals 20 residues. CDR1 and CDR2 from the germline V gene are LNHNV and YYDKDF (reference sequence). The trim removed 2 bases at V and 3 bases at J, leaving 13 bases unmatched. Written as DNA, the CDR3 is TGTGCCACCAGCAGATCCATCGGACTAGCGGGGGGAAGAGGGACAGATACGCAGTATTTT. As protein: CATSRSIGLAGGRGTDTQYF. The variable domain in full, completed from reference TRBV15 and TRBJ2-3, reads DAMVIQNPRYQVTQFGKPVTLSCSQTLNHNVMYWYQQKSSQAPKLLFHYYDKDFNNEADTPDNFQSRRPNTSFCFLDIRSPGLGDTAMYLCATSRSIGLAGGRGTDTQYFGPGTRLTVL.

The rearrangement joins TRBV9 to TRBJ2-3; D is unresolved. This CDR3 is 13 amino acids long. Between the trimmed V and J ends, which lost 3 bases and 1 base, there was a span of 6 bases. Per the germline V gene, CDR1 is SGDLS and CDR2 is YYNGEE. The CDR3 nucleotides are TGTGCCAGCAGCGGGGCGGGCACAGATACGCAGTATTTT. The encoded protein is CASSGAGTDTQYF.

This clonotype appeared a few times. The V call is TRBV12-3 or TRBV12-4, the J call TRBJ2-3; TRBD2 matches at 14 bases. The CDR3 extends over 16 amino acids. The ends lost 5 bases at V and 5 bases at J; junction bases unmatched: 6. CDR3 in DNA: TGTGCCAGCAGTCTGAGACTAGCGGGGGGGCAAGATACGCAGTATTTT. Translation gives CASSLRLAGGQDTQYF.